What follows are 10 T cell receptor beta chains derived from one specimen sequenced in a study of shared clonotypes between healthy human individuals. Produced via immunoSEQ multiplex PCR; TCRdb's table is partial and in-frame only. Of 500,000 or so clones in the sample, 95% to 97% were seen once. Sequencing used naive CD4+ T cells sorted from blood. The subset was: CD45RA+ positively selected. These receptors were taken from a young woman in good health.

CDR3 nucleotide sequence: TGTGCCAGCAGCTTCTCTAGTGGGGAAACTGAGCAGTTCTTC. It encodes CASSFSSGETEQFF. The chain uses TRBV5-4 and TRBJ2-1; no definite D call. This CDR3 is built from 14 residues. V lost 2 bases, J lost 9 bases, and 15 bases lay in between. Germline-derived CDR1 and CDR2 are SGHNT and YYREEE (reference sequence). Full variable domain (outside the CDR3, taken from reference TRBV5-4 and TRBJ2-1): ETGVTQSPTHLIKTRGQQVTLRCSSQSGHNTVSWYQQALGQGPQFIFQYYREEENGRGNFPPRFSGLQFPNYSSELNVNALELDDSALYLCASSFSSGETEQFFGPGTRLTVL.

The chain has TRBV10-1 and TRBJ2-2; no definite D call. Looked up from germline, CDR1 is WNHNN and CDR2 is SYGVQD (reference sequence). Deletions cut 4 bases from V and 4 bases from J, with 7 bases between. The CDR3 has 13 amino acids. CDR3 sequence reads: CASSGFATGELFF. In nucleotides, the CDR3 is TGCGCCAGCAGTGGGTTTGCCACCGGGGAGCTGTTTTTT.

The rearrangement uses TRBV9 and TRBJ2-3, with D tentatively TRBD2 (6 bases). The length of the CDR3 is 16 residues. Trimming removed 4 bases from V and 2 bases from J, with 17 bases in between. The germline V gene has CDR1 SGDLS and CDR2 YYNGEE. DNA for the CDR3: TGTGCCAGCAGCTCCCTGGGTAGCGGCCCCACAGATACGCAGTATTTT. Protein sequence: CASSSLGSGPTDTQYF.

Note on this clone: This specimen includes other DNA sequences encoding the same CDR3. This chain connects TRBV7-9 to TRBJ2-7, with TRBD2 as a possible D gene (6 bases). This CDR3 has 14 residues. The V and J ends lost 5 bases and 0 bases respectively, with 11 bases between them. The germline V gene encodes CDR1 SEHNR and CDR2 FQNEAQ (reference sequence). This chain's CDR3 is CASSPGTGSYEQYF. CDR3 sequence (DNA): TGTGCCAGCAGCCCAGGGACTGGCTCCTACGAGCAGTACTTC.

The rearrangement joins TRBV6-1 to TRBJ2-5; 8 bases map to TRBD1. Germline V gene lookup returns CDR1 MNHNS and CDR2 SASEGT. The CDR3 runs to 15 residues. V trimming: 4 bases; J trimming: 5 bases; junction bases outside the gene matches: 9. CDR3 coding DNA: TGTGCCAGCAGTGGGGGGACAGGAGGTTGGGAGACCCAGTACTTC. Translated: CASSGGTGGWETQYF.

V gene TRBV23-1 combines with J gene TRBJ1-5; no clear D. TRBV23-1 is an ORF, and what it does is uncertain. The CDR3 consists of 14 residues. V dropped 5 bases and J dropped 9 bases, with 17 bases sitting between them. In nucleotides, the CDR3 is TGCGCCAGCAGTATCTCCGGCCCCCCAACGCCCCAGCATTTT. Residues: CASSISGPPTPQHF.

This clone was observed once. This rearrangement joins TRBV15 to TRBJ2-7, with D unclear. The CDR3 has 13 residues. Germline assignment: CDR1 LNHNV and CDR2 YYDKDF (reference sequence). Trimming took off 3 bases at V and 2 bases at J, with 8 bases between the two ends. CDR3 in amino acids: CATSSEIPYEQYF. CDR3 nucleotide sequence: TGTGCCACCAGCAGCGAAATTCCCTACGAGCAGTACTTC.

Written as DNA, the CDR3 is TGTGCCAGCAAACCCGGGGTAGCATCCTACGAGCAGTACTTC. It encodes CASKPGVASYEQYF. This rearrangement joins TRBV6-6 to TRBJ2-7, with TRBD2 as a possible D gene (5 bases). Germline assignment: CDR1 MNHNY and CDR2 SVGAGI (reference sequence). The CDR3 covers 14 residues. V lost 7 bases, J lost 1 base, and 14 bases lay in between.

This chain links TRBV29-1 with TRBJ2-5; D possibly uses TRBD1 or TRBD2 (5 bases each). Germline CDR1 is SQVTM and CDR2 is ANQGSEA. The CDR3 has 13 amino acids. Trimming left V 6 bases short and J 6 bases short, with 17 bases between. CDR3 nucleotide sequence: TGCAGCGTGGTTCCTTCTCGGGGACAGACCCAGTACTTC. It specifies CSVVPSRGQTQYF.

CDR3 nucleotide sequence: TGCGCCAGCAGCTTGGAGGGTAGGGGGACCGGGGAGCTGTTTTTT. Translated, it gives CASSLEGRGTGELFF. The chain couples TRBV5-1 to TRBJ2-2; D is perhaps TRBD1 (6 bases). Trimming shortened V by 0 bases and J by 5 bases, and 11 bases separated the two germline ends. Germline CDR1 and CDR2: SGHRS and YFSETQ. CDR3 size: 15 residues.